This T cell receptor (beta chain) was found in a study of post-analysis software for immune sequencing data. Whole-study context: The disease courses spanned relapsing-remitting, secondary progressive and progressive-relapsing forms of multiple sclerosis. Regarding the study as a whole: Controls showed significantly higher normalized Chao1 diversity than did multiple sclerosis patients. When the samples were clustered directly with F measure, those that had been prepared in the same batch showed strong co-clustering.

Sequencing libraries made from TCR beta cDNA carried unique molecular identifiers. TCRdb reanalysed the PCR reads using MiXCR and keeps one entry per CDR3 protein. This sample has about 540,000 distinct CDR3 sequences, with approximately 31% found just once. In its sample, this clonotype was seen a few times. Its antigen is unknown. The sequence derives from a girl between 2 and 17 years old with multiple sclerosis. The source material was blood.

Here the CDR3 DNA reads TGTGCCAGCAGTCCGAACGGGGCCGCTCTAGGCAATCAGCCCCAGCATTTT. This gives the protein CASSPNGAALGNQPQHF. V and J are TRBV6-1 and TRBJ1-5; a weak D match, TRBD1 (5 bases). CDR3 length: 17 residues. Between the trimmed V and J ends, which lost 5 bases and 2 bases, there was a span of 19 bases. CDR1 is MNHNS, CDR2 SASEGT, per germline.